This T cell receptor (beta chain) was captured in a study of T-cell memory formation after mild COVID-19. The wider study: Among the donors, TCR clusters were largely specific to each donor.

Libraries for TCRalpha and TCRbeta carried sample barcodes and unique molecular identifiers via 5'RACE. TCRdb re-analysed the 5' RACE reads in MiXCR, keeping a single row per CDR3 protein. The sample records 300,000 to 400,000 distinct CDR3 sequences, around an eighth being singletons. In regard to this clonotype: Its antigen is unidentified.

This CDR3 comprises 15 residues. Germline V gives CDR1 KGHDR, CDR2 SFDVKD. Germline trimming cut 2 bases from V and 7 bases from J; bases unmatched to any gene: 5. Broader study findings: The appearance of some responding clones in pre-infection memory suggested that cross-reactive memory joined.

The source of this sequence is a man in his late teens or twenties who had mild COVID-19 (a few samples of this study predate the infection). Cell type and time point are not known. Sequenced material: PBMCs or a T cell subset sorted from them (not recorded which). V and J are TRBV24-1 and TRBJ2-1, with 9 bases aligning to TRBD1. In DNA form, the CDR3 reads TGTGCCACCAGTGATTCCGGGACAGGGTCTAATGAGCAGTTCTTC. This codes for CATSDSGTGSNEQFF.